A selection of T cell receptor beta chains follows, all from one sample in a study of blood T cells in healthy people across ages. A single record per CDR3 protein comes from TCRdb applying MiXCR to the 5' RACE reads. The top ten hold 6.5% to 8% of the sample, which has about 1.4 million distinct CDR3 sequences, 45% to 70% seen once. The sequenced material came from blood. Receptor source: a man between 18 and 35 years old in good health. The CDR3 runs from the conserved cysteine through the conserved F or W. Clone size appears in some rows only: once, few, many, or a class for an expanded clone.

CDR3 length: 14; V gene: TRBV5-4; clone size: few; J gene: TRBJ2-5; CDR3 protein: CASSLEAGSETQYF
CDR3 length: 14; V gene: TRBV12-3/TRBV12-4; clone size: NA; J gene: TRBJ2-2; CDR3 protein: CASRLLDRGGELFF
CDR3 length: 14; V gene: TRBV10-3; clone size: NA; J gene: TRBJ1-1; CDR3 protein: CAISGSTELSEAFF
CDR3 length: 13; V gene: TRBV7-2; clone size: few; J gene: TRBJ1-5; CDR3 protein: CASSLGPMRPQHF
CDR3 length: 12; V gene: TRBV29-1; clone size: once; J gene: TRBJ1-1; CDR3 protein: CSVGKGGTEAFF
CDR3 length: 13; V gene: TRBV30; clone size: once; J gene: NA; CDR3 protein: CAWSVSSYNEQYF
CDR3 length: 13; V gene: TRBV28; clone size: NA; J gene: TRBJ2-5; CDR3 protein: CASRRPGWETQYF
CDR3 length: 14; V gene: TRBV20-1; clone size: few; J gene: TRBJ2-3; CDR3 protein: CSARSGATTDTQYF
CDR3 length: 13; V gene: TRBV20-1; clone size: NA; J gene: TRBJ2-7; CDR3 protein: CSARDPAHYEQYF
CDR3 length: 12; V gene: TRBV24-1; clone size: NA; J gene: TRBJ2-5; CDR3 protein: CATSDSEQTQYF
CDR3 length: 13; V gene: TRBV20-1; clone size: once; J gene: TRBJ1-5; CDR3 protein: CSAGQGADQPQHF
CDR3 length: 13; V gene: TRBV25-1; clone size: NA; J gene: TRBJ2-7; CDR3 protein: CASSGGFAHEQYF
CDR3 length: 13; V gene: TRBV9; clone size: few; J gene: TRBJ2-1; CDR3 protein: CASSVVMYNEQFF
CDR3 length: 14; V gene: TRBV2; clone size: NA; J gene: NA; CDR3 protein: CASKNDRGHGEQYF
CDR3 length: 15; V gene: TRBV7-9; clone size: NA; J gene: TRBJ2-5; CDR3 protein: CASSLVVGVEETQYF
CDR3 length: 14; V gene: TRBV28; clone size: NA; J gene: TRBJ2-1; CDR3 protein: CASSLFGISGEQFF
CDR3 length: 16; V gene: TRBV6-5; clone size: few; J gene: TRBJ2-7; CDR3 protein: CASSYGVPSGSYEQYF
CDR3 length: 17; V gene: TRBV4-2; clone size: NA; J gene: TRBJ1-4; CDR3 protein: CASSQERGGQNYEKLFF
CDR3 length: 17; V gene: TRBV27; clone size: NA; J gene: TRBJ2-7; CDR3 protein: CASSFSLGLAGGNEQYF
CDR3 length: 15; V gene: TRBV27; clone size: NA; J gene: TRBJ1-2; CDR3 protein: CASSLREGGGYSYTF
CDR3 length: 14; V gene: TRBV10-2; clone size: once; J gene: TRBJ1-2; CDR3 protein: CASSESTGLWGYTF
CDR3 length: 13; V gene: TRBV20-1; clone size: once; J gene: TRBJ2-1; CDR3 protein: CSQTGTSGNEQFF
CDR3 length: 16; V gene: TRBV7-2; clone size: NA; J gene: TRBJ1-2; CDR3 protein: CASSLGPGQLSYGYTF
CDR3 length: 16; V gene: TRBV12-3/TRBV12-4; clone size: NA; J gene: TRBJ2-7; CDR3 protein: CASSNPRDVGGYEQYF
CDR3 length: 13; V gene: TRBV28; clone size: few; J gene: TRBJ2-2; CDR3 protein: CALGGANTGELFF
CDR3 length: 12; V gene: TRBV4-1; clone size: NA; J gene: TRBJ2-5; CDR3 protein: CASSQESRVQYF
CDR3 length: 17; V gene: TRBV27; clone size: NA; J gene: TRBJ2-3; CDR3 protein: CASSLGLAGGPLDTQYF
CDR3 length: 11; V gene: TRBV20-1; clone size: NA; J gene: TRBJ2-3; CDR3 protein: CSAPSTDTQYF
CDR3 length: 10; V gene: TRBV29-1; clone size: NA; J gene: TRBJ1-2; CDR3 protein: CSVYYNGYTF
CDR3 length: 16; V gene: TRBV7-2; clone size: NA; J gene: TRBJ2-3; CDR3 protein: CASSSEALWISDTQYF
CDR3 length: 17; V gene: TRBV4-1; clone size: NA; J gene: TRBJ2-5; CDR3 protein: CASSQDQRGVGQETQYF
CDR3 length: 15; V gene: TRBV28; clone size: NA; J gene: TRBJ2-1; CDR3 protein: CASTPRRGAYNEQFF
CDR3 length: 15; V gene: TRBV9; clone size: NA; J gene: TRBJ2-3; CDR3 protein: CASSVGGNSPDTQYF
CDR3 length: 15; V gene: TRBV4-2; clone size: NA; J gene: TRBJ2-1; CDR3 protein: CASSQDYRPDNEQFF
CDR3 length: 15; V gene: TRBV7-2; clone size: few; J gene: TRBJ2-7; CDR3 protein: CASSLSIAVSYEQYF
CDR3 length: 16; V gene: TRBV11-2; clone size: NA; J gene: TRBJ1-2; CDR3 protein: CASSPPPGGEVDGYTF
CDR3 length: 14; V gene: TRBV29-1; clone size: NA; J gene: TRBJ2-6; CDR3 protein: CSVVPGAGANVLTF
CDR3 length: 14; V gene: TRBV15; clone size: few; J gene: TRBJ1-3; CDR3 protein: CATSTWSSGNTIYF
CDR3 length: 16; V gene: TRBV7-2; clone size: few; J gene: TRBJ2-7; CDR3 protein: CASSPGSPWSSYEQYF
CDR3 length: 16; V gene: TRBV4-2; clone size: NA; J gene: TRBJ2-3; CDR3 protein: CASSPRIAGGTDTQYF
CDR3 length: 13; V gene: TRBV7-9; clone size: NA; J gene: TRBJ2-2; CDR3 protein: CASSLDHTGELFF
CDR3 length: 16; V gene: TRBV4-1; clone size: NA; J gene: TRBJ2-2; CDR3 protein: CASSLSGATNTGELFF
CDR3 length: 16; V gene: TRBV4-1; clone size: few; J gene: TRBJ1-1; CDR3 protein: CASSRGPPQGGTEAFF
CDR3 length: 16; V gene: TRBV11-2; clone size: NA; J gene: TRBJ1-2; CDR3 protein: CASSYFSGGRVTGYTF
CDR3 length: 13; V gene: TRBV27; clone size: NA; J gene: TRBJ1-6; CDR3 protein: CASSSREYSPLHF
CDR3 length: 13; V gene: TRBV27; clone size: NA; J gene: TRBJ1-1; CDR3 protein: CASSFGTGSEAFF
CDR3 length: 17; V gene: TRBV7-2; clone size: few; J gene: TRBJ1-1; CDR3 protein: CASSFTRARRGDTEAFF
CDR3 length: 13; V gene: TRBV9; clone size: few; J gene: TRBJ2-4; CDR3 protein: CASSVGGLDIQYF
CDR3 length: 12; V gene: TRBV6-2/TRBV6-3; clone size: NA; J gene: TRBJ2-3; CDR3 protein: CACLGEEGGQYF
CDR3 length: 13; V gene: TRBV12-3/TRBV12-4; clone size: NA; J gene: TRBJ2-3; CDR3 protein: CATSPNLADTQYF
CDR3 length: 14; V gene: TRBV28; clone size: NA; J gene: TRBJ1-2; CDR3 protein: CASSLSDSGYGYTF
CDR3 length: 18; V gene: TRBV4-3; clone size: NA; J gene: TRBJ1-2; CDR3 protein: CASSQGRTGTRRLFGYTF
CDR3 length: 14; V gene: TRBV7-8; clone size: once; J gene: TRBJ2-7; CDR3 protein: CASSTDRGRSEQYF
CDR3 length: 14; V gene: TRBV27; clone size: few; J gene: TRBJ2-7; CDR3 protein: CASSPPGVSAEQYF